The source of this T cell receptor beta chain is a study of T cells in Graves' hyperthyroidism and ophthalmopathy. Background on the study: Specimen type is peripheral blood, collected at initial diagnosis prior to any treatment. General study results and limits: From stable hyperthyroidism, ophthalmopathy was separated by a 13 V-J model. Ophthalmopathy, which appeared later, was predicted by the model a median roughly 6.6 months before onset.

The CDR3 loop spans 14 amino acids. The ends lost 4 bases at V and 7 bases at J; junction bases unmatched: 5. From germline, CDR1 is SGHRS and CDR2 YFSETQ. There were TCR beta CDR3 regions amplified from RNA transcripts. Researchers ran a first-round RT-PCR on the TCR CDR3 using the HTBI primer set. In TCRdb, the multiplex PCR reads were re-called with MiXCR into one record per CDR3 protein. This sample yields roughly 110,000 distinct CDR3 sequences, of which approximately 16% are seen a single time; 40% to 50% belongs to the top ten. There are many counts of this clonotype. Its antigen is still unknown. Uncontrolled infection, other autoimmune disease, pregnancy or lactation excluded patients.

This sequence joins TRBV5-1 and TRBJ2-6; TRBD1 matches at 7 bases. The sequencing sample was made of blood. The source is a woman in her forties or fifties with Graves' hyperthyroidism. The CDR3 reads CASSTGTDANVLTF. The CDR3 coding sequence is TGCGCCAGCAGCACGGGGACAGACGCCAACGTCCTGACTTTC.